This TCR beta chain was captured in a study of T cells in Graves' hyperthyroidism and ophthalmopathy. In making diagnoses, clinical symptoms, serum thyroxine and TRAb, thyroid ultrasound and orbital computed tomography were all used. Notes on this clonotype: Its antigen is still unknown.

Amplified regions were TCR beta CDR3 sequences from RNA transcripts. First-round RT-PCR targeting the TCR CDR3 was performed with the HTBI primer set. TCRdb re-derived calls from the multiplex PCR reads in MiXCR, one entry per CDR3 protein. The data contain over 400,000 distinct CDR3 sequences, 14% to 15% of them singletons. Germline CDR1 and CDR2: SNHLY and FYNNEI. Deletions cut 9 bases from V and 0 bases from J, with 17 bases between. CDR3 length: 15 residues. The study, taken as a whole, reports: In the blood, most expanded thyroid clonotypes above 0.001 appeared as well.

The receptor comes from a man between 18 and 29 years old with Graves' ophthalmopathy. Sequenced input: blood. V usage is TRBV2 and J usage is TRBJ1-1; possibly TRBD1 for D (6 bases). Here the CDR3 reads CARNLQGVMNTEAFF. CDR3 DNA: TGTGCCAGAAACTTACAGGGAGTTATGAACACTGAAGCTTTCTTT.